These 21 T cell receptor beta chains share one sample of origin, sequenced in a study of regulatory T cells in long-lasting Graves disease. In building TCR beta libraries, iRepertoire HTBI primers were used together with Arm-PCR of CDR3 regions. TCRdb called the multiplex PCR reads again in MiXCR, with one record for every CDR3 protein. The sample has more than 400,000 distinct CDR3 sequences; around 17% are singletons. Regarding time point: newly diagnosed GD, antithyroid drugs for less than 3 months. PBMC RNA was the source of the TCR library. The sample was also reused in another study, on T cells in Graves' hyperthyroidism and ophthalmopathy.

The sample was peripheral blood mononuclear cells (PBMCs), taken at new diagnosis, from a patient treated with antithyroid drugs. The source is a woman in her 30s with Graves disease.

This clonotype was observed many times. The rearrangement joins TRBV7-3 to TRBJ1-1; 7 bases align to TRBD1. Germline-derived CDR1 and CDR2 are SGHTA and FQGTGA. This CDR3 is built from 13 residues. Germline trimming cut 2 bases from V and 6 bases from J; bases unmatched to any gene: 3. In nucleotides, the CDR3 is TGTGCCAGCAGCTTAGATCAGGGGGCTGAAGCTTTCTTT. Translation: CASSLDQGAEAFF.

The rearrangement uses TRBV28 and TRBJ1-6, with a possible D match to TRBD1 (6 bases). The CDR3 runs 20 residues. Germline loops: CDR1 MDHEN, CDR2 SYDVKM. Trimming left V 8 bases short and J 4 bases short, with 30 bases between. DNA for the CDR3: TGTGCCAGCGGCGCGATACACACAAGGGGGGAGACCGTATATAATTCACCCCTCCACTTT. Protein: CASGAIHTRGETVYNSPLHF.

In nucleotides, the CDR3 is TGCAGTGCTGGACTTGCGGGGGCTTACGATGGCTACACCTTC. As protein: CSAGLAGAYDGYTF. V gene TRBV20-1 combines with J gene TRBJ1-2; D may be TRBD1 (6 bases). The V gene lost 5 bases and the J gene lost 6 bases, with 19 bases spanning the gap. Germline assignment: CDR1 DFQATT and CDR2 SNEGSKA (reference sequence). CDR3 length equals 14 residues.

This clonotype has only a few counts. The rearrangement uses TRBV7-2 and TRBJ2-2, with 7 bases matching TRBD2. The germline V gene encodes CDR1 SGHTA and CDR2 FQGNSA. The trim removed 10 bases at V and 7 bases at J, leaving 24 bases unmatched. The CDR3 loop spans 18 amino acids. CDR3 amino acids: CATPEREGQVRSDGELFF. The CDR3 nucleotides read TGTGCCACCCCTGAGAGGGAGGGCCAAGTTCGGAGTGACGGGGAGCTGTTTTTT.

This clonotype was counted many times. CDR3 sequence: CATSSDGPGETQYF. CDR3 nucleotides: TGTGCCACCAGTTCGGACGGGCCCGGAGAGACCCAGTACTTC. The chain employs TRBV24-1 and TRBJ2-5; D uncertain. The CDR3 has 14 residues. The germline CDR1 and CDR2 sequences are KGHDR and SFDVKD. V lost 6 bases to trimming and J lost 4 bases, with 14 bases between them.

This clonotype was counted at least ten times. The chain combines TRBV5-1 with TRBJ2-2; 13 bases match TRBD2. The length of the CDR3 is 19 residues. Germline V gene sequence: CDR1 SGHRS, CDR2 YFSETQ. Losses at the gene ends were 8 bases for V and 3 bases for J; bases not matched to a gene: 16. The CDR3 loop is CASRIPPRTSGRYTGELFF. The DNA of the CDR3 is TGCGCCAGTCGAATACCCCCCAGGACTAGCGGGAGATACACCGGGGAGCTGTTTTTT.

Many counts were recorded for this clonotype. The chain recombines TRBV20-1 with TRBJ1-2; 7 bases are shared with TRBD1. The CDR3 is 13 amino acids. Per the germline V gene, CDR1 is DFQATT and CDR2 is SNEGSKA (reference sequence). Trimming took 3 bases from V and 5 from J; bases not matched to a gene: 6. The chain's CDR3 is CSASQGVWYGYTF. CDR3 in DNA: TGCAGTGCTAGCCAGGGGGTATGGTATGGCTACACCTTC.

V and J are TRBV9 and TRBJ2-1; D is perhaps TRBD2 (7 bases). With 0 bases removed from V and 5 bases from J, the gap between germline ends came to 15 bases. Germline CDR1 and CDR2: SGDLS and YYNGEE. CDR3 length: 16 amino acids. The DNA of the CDR3 is TGTGCCAGCAGCGTAGTAGGGCGGGGGCGTGACAATGAGCAGTTCTTC. Amino acid sequence: CASSVVGRGRDNEQFF.

This clonotype was observed a handful of times. The V gene is TRBV7-9, the J gene TRBJ2-7; 10 nucleotides agree with TRBD1. The CDR3 has 18 amino acids. The germline gives CDR1 SEHNR, CDR2 FQNEAQ (reference sequence). The junction had 9 bases not matched to a gene; V was cut back by 1 base and J by 0 bases. The CDR3 region has the DNA TGTGCCAGCAGCTTAGACGGGACAGGGGAGGGACGCTCCTACGAGCAGTACTTC. Its translation: CASSLDGTGEGRSYEQYF.

Only a few counts were recorded for this clonotype. This rearrangement joins TRBV18 to TRBJ2-5, with 9 bases that match TRBD2. The CDR3 consists of 16 residues. CDR1 is KGHSH, CDR2 LQKENI, per germline. V lost 3 bases to trimming and J lost 0 bases; unmatched junction nucleotides: 5. The CDR3 DNA follows: TGTGCCAGCTCACCTACTCTAGCGGGGAACCAAGAGACCCAGTACTTC. Residues: CASSPTLAGNQETQYF.

The chain recombines TRBV7-8 with TRBJ2-5; 11 bases align to TRBD2. CDR1 and CDR2 (germline): SGHVS, FQNEAQ. V trimming: 5 bases; J trimming: 4 bases; junction bases outside the gene matches: 6. The CDR3 sequence is 15 residues long. CDR3: CASSGRLAGRETQYF. The CDR3 bases are TGTGCCAGCAGCGGAAGACTAGCGGGAAGAGAGACCCAGTACTTC.

This clonotype has more than one count but fewer than ten. The chain links TRBV20-1 to TRBJ1-1; the match to TRBD1 covers 10 bases. Germline lookup yields CDR1 DFQATT and CDR2 SNEGSKA (reference sequence). The junction had 4 bases not matched to a gene; V was cut back by 6 bases and J by 6 bases. The CDR3 runs 12 residues. DNA of the CDR3: TGCAGTGCCTTAGGGACAGGGGCTGAAGCTTTCTTT. Its protein product is CSALGTGAEAFF.

This clonotype was observed at least ten times. The chain recombines TRBV3-1 with TRBJ2-5; TRBD2 matches 7 bases. Germline V gives CDR1 LGHDT, CDR2 YNNKEL (reference sequence). The CDR3 loop spans 15 amino acids. With 1 base clipped from V and 5 bases from J, the junction kept 7 bases outside the gene matches. The chain's CDR3 is CASSQGGSALETQYF. CDR3 nucleotide sequence: TGTGCCAGCAGCCAAGGCGGGAGTGCGTTGGAGACCCAGTACTTC.

J is TRBJ2-2 and V is TRBV27; TRBD1 aligns across 8 bases. This CDR3 contains 16 residues. The germline CDR1 and CDR2 sequences are MNHEY and SMNVEV (reference sequence). The V gene end was trimmed by 5 bases and the J gene end by 6 bases; junction bases not matched to a gene: 11. The CDR3 coding sequence is TGTGCCAGCAGTATTCGGACAGGGAAGGGCGCCGGGGAGCTGTTTTTT. It yields the protein CASSIRTGKGAGELFF.

This rearrangement joins TRBV27 to TRBJ2-1, with 11 bases lining up with TRBD1. The V and J ends lost 3 bases and 5 bases, in that order; junction bases with no gene match: 6. This CDR3 region has 16 residues. The germline V gene encodes CDR1 MNHEY and CDR2 SMNVEV (reference sequence). The CDR3 DNA sequence: TGTGCCAGCAGTTTCACCGGGACAGGGGGGAACAATGAGCAGTTCTTC. This gives the protein CASSFTGTGGNNEQFF.

This clonotype showed up many times. The J gene is TRBJ2-1, the V gene TRBV27; D possibly corresponds to TRBD1 (6 bases). The J call may be faulty, since TRBJ2-5 better matches the DNA end. The CDR3 extends over 13 amino acids. Per the germline V gene, CDR1 is MNHEY and CDR2 is SMNVEV (reference sequence). CDR3 in amino acids: CASSSQGSGAQYF. The CDR3 DNA sequence: TGTGCCAGCAGTTCACAAGGCTCAGGGGCCCAGTACTTC.

This clonotype was counted at least ten times. This sequence joins TRBV3-1 and TRBJ2-1; D is possibly TRBD1 or TRBD2 (6 bases each). The CDR3 is 14 amino acids. Trimming left V 3 bases short and J 8 bases short, with 14 bases between. Per germline, CDR1 LGHDT and CDR2 YNNKEL (reference sequence). The CDR3 here is CASSQGHGSYEQFF. For the CDR3, the DNA is TGTGCCAGCAGCCAGGGACACGGGAGTTATGAGCAGTTCTTC.

The V call is TRBV4-1, the J call TRBJ2-7; TRBD2 is a possible D gene (5 bases). The CDR3 spans 14 residues. Trimming stripped 3 bases from V and 4 bases from J, with 13 bases between. Germline lookup yields CDR1 MGHRA and CDR2 YSYEKL. DNA for the CDR3: TGCGCCAGCAGCCACAAGGGAGTTCTATACGAGCAGTACTTC. Amino acids: CASSHKGVLYEQYF.

This clonotype came up many times. CDR3 protein: CAWSRTGSYEQYF. The CDR3 coding sequence is TGTGCCTGGAGCAGGACGGGCTCCTACGAGCAGTACTTC. The rearrangement joins TRBV30 to TRBJ2-7; D uncertain. The germline V gene encodes CDR1 GTSNPN and CDR2 SVGIG (reference sequence). Trimming stripped 3 bases from V and 0 bases from J, with 9 bases between. CDR3 size: 13 residues.

This clonotype has just a few counts. The CDR3: CASSQGSPVGNTIYF. CDR3 in DNA: TGCGCCAGCAGCCAAGGGTCGCCAGTTGGAAACACCATATATTTT. The J gene is TRBJ1-3, the V gene TRBV4-1; D gene unclear. Trimming took 1 base from V and 3 from J, leaving 10 bases between them. The germline V gene has CDR1 MGHRA and CDR2 YSYEKL. This CDR3 has 15 residues.

This clonotype has at least ten counts. This chain links TRBV7-9 with TRBJ2-7; D uncertain. V lost 4 bases, J lost 5 bases, and 9 bases lay in between. Germline values: CDR1 SEHNR, CDR2 FQNEAQ (reference sequence). The CDR3 length is 12 residues. CDR3 residues: CASSSGMNEQYF. The CDR3 nucleotides read TGTGCCAGCAGCTCCGGCATGAACGAGCAGTACTTC.